The source of this TCR beta chain is a study of T-cell memory formation after mild COVID-19. This clonotype was seen repeatedly, ten times or more. The CDR3 has 15 amino acids. Per germline, CDR1 DFQATT and CDR2 SNEGSKA (reference sequence). V lost 5 bases and J 3 bases, leaving 17 bases between the germline ends. One entry per CDR3 protein, called by TCRdb with MiXCR from the 5' RACE reads. The sample lists 50,000 or so distinct CDR3 sequences; 12% were seen once. The source of this sequence is a man aged 18 to 29 who had mild COVID-19 (a few samples of this study predate the infection). Cell type and time point are not known. The sequencing input was PBMCs or a T cell subset sorted from them (not recorded which). The J gene is TRBJ2-1, the V gene TRBV20-1; tentative D call: TRBD2 (5 bases). The CDR3 protein is CSAAVGLSFYNEQFF. The CDR3 region has the DNA TGCAGTGCTGCCGTCGGACTCTCCTTCTACAATGAGCAGTTCTTC.